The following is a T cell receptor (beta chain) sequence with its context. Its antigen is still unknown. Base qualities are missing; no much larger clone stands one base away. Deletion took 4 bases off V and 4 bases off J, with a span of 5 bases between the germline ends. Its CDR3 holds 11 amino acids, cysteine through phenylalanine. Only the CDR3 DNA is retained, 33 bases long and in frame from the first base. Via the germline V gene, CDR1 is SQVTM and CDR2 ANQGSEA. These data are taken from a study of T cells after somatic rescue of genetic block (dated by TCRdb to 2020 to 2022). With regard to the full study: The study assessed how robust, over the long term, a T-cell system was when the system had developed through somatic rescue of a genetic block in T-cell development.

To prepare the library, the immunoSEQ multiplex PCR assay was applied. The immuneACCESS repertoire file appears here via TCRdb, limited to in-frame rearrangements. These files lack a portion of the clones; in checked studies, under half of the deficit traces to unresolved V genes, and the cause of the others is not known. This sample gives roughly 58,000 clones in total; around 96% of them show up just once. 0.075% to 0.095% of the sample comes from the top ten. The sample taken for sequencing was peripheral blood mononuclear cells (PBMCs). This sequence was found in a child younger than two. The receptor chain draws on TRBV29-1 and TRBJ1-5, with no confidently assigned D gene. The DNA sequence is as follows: TGCAGCGTTGGGACGAATCAGCCCCAGCATTTT. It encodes CSVGTNQPQHF.